The 5 T cell receptor beta chains reported below all come from one sample, sequenced in a study of spatial heterogeneity in lung cancer. Time point here: sample taken at primary tumor resection. The antigens of these receptors remain unknown. Study-level findings and limits: One measure, the expanded intratumoral alpha and beta TCR count, tracked tumor mutation counts.

TCRdb analysed the 5' RACE reads with MiXCR anew, one entry per CDR3 protein. The profile covers 4,000 or so distinct CDR3 sequences, with roughly 9.4% appearing a single time and approximately 28% taken by the ten largest. Sequenced material: lung tumor tissue, taken at surgery. These receptors all stem from a male donor with early-stage non-small cell lung cancer.

This clonotype was observed a handful of times. The chain joins TRBV12-3 or TRBV12-4 to TRBJ2-2, with D hard to call. V was cut by 6 bases and J by 1 base, with 3 bases left in between. The CDR3 is 12 amino acids. DNA of the CDR3: TGTGCCAGCAGAAGGAACACCGGGGAGCTGTTTTTT. Its translation: CASRRNTGELFF.

This clonotype was detected ten times or more. This sequence joins TRBV29-1 and TRBJ2-1; D may be TRBD1 or TRBD2 (5 bases each). V lost 6 bases to trimming and J lost 8 bases, with 11 bases between them. Germline lookup yields CDR1 SQVTM and CDR2 ANQGSEA. The length of the CDR3 is 11 residues. CDR3: CSVRGWHEQFF. CDR3 nucleotides: TGCAGCGTCCGGGGCTGGCATGAGCAGTTCTTC.

By frequency in the sample, this clonotype is medium-sized. The rearrangement links TRBV20-1 to TRBJ1-1, with D possibly matching TRBD1 (5 bases). Germline CDR1 is DFQATT and CDR2 is SNEGSKA (reference sequence). The V end was cut by 3 bases, the J end by 1 base, with 12 bases between. CDR3 length: 14 amino acids. The CDR3 region has the DNA TGCAGTGCTAGTACCGGGACTCCGAACACTGAAGCTTTCTTT. Amino acid sequence: CSASTGTPNTEAFF.

This clonotype is labeled as medium-sized. This chain connects TRBV12-3 or TRBV12-4 to TRBJ2-5; D is perhaps TRBD2 (5 bases). Trimming cost V 3 bases and J 3 bases, with 11 bases left between them. The CDR3 sequence is 14 residues long. The DNA for the CDR3 is TGTGCCAGCAGTTTTGTCGGGGTAGAAGAGACCCAGTACTTC. Its translation is CASSFVGVEETQYF.

Many counts were recorded for this clonotype. This sequence joins TRBV10-2 and TRBJ1-5; TRBD1 might be the D (5 bases). V was clipped by 2 bases and J by 7 bases, with 9 bases between them. In germline, CDR1 is WSHSY, CDR2 SAAADI. There are 13 residues in the CDR3. The chain's CDR3 is CASSEGARQPQHF. The CDR3 nucleotides are TGCGCCAGCAGTGAGGGGGCTAGGCAGCCCCAGCATTTT.